The 22 T cell receptor beta chains given below trace back to one sample, sequenced in a study of OX40 agonist ivuxolimab in advanced cancers. Measured with immunoSEQ multiplex PCR; TCRdb has only the in-frame clones, and not every one. The table lists 40,000 to 50,000 clones, 86% of them singletons. The material was CD4+ or CD8+ T cells sorted from blood, obtained in a trial of the OX40 agonist ivuxolimab. The receptors were sampled from an adult with an advanced solid tumor such as melanoma, head and neck, liver or kidney cancer.

Written as DNA, the CDR3 is TGTGCCACCCGGGCAGGGCAGAGCTCCTATAATTCACCCCTCCACTTT. This translates into CATRAGQSSYNSPLHF. This sequence joins TRBV4-2 and TRBJ1-6; tentative D call: TRBD1 (5 bases). Per the germline V gene, CDR1 is LGHNA and CDR2 is YNFKEQ. Trimming removed 10 bases at V and 0 bases at J, with 16 bases between. The CDR3 is made up of 16 amino acids.

V usage is TRBV4-3 and J usage is TRBJ1-2, with D tentatively TRBD1 (6 bases). This CDR3 has 13 amino acids. Trimming pared 5 bases from V and 4 bases from J, leaving 11 bases between. Per the germline V gene, CDR1 is LGHNA and CDR2 is YSLEER. CDR3 coding DNA: TGCGCCAGCAGCTGGGACAAAAGCTATGGCTACACCTTC. Translating gives CASSWDKSYGYTF.

The chain employs TRBV15 and TRBJ1-5; no firm D call. Trimming cost V 0 bases and J 6 bases, with 3 bases left between them. The CDR3 is made up of 12 amino acids. Germline values: CDR1 LNHNV, CDR2 YYDKDF (reference sequence). The CDR3 protein is CATSRDSQPQHF. The CDR3 bases are TGTGCCACCAGCAGAGATTCTCAGCCCCAGCATTTT.

CDR3 in amino acids: CAHRGQVEQFF. CDR3 sequence (DNA): TGTGCCCACCGGGGTCAGGTTGAGCAGTTCTTC. The chain employs TRBV6-5 and TRBJ2-1; TRBD2 might be the D (5 bases). Trimming took off 11 bases at V and 9 bases at J, with 14 bases between the two ends. The CDR3 sequence is 11 residues long. Germline V gene data show CDR1 as MNHEY and CDR2 as SVGAGI.

V is TRBV29-1 and J is TRBJ2-1; perhaps TRBD1 as D (5 bases). V dropped 5 bases and J dropped 4 bases, with 9 bases sitting between them. Germline V gives CDR1 SQVTM, CDR2 ANQGSEA. The CDR3 has 12 amino acids. The chain's CDR3 is CSVLYRYNEQFF. The CDR3 nucleotides read TGCAGCGTTTTGTACAGGTACAATGAGCAGTTCTTC.

This clone was seen repeatedly, ten times or more. The chain joins TRBV5-6 to TRBJ1-2, with D tentatively TRBD1 (5 bases). The V end lost 0 bases, the J end lost 7 bases, and 13 bases lay between the germline ends. Germline CDR1 is SGHDT and CDR2 is YYEEEE. The CDR3 has 14 residues. The CDR3 bases are TGTGCCAGCAGCTTGGATAAGGGGCCCAGTGGCTACACCTTC. Translation gives CASSLDKGPSGYTF.

The chain couples TRBV27 to TRBJ2-1; 8 nucleotides agree with TRBD2. V was clipped by 2 bases and J by 9 bases; unmatched bases: 6. The CDR3 has 14 amino acids. Germline CDR1 reads MNHEY; CDR2 reads SMNVEV (reference sequence). This CDR3 is CASSLRSGGSEQFF. Written as DNA, the CDR3 is TGTGCCAGCAGTTTAAGGAGCGGGGGAAGTGAGCAGTTCTTC.

The chain recombines TRBV7-8 with TRBJ1-2; D is uncertain. CDR3 length: 11 residues. Between the trimmed V and J ends, which lost 6 bases and 3 bases, there was a span of 5 bases. Germline loops: CDR1 SGHVS, CDR2 FQNEAQ. As DNA, the CDR3 is TGTGCCAGCAGGGGAGACTATGGCTACACCTTC. This translates into CASRGDYGYTF.

The J gene is TRBJ1-4, the V gene TRBV19, with D perhaps TRBD1 (6 bases). This CDR3 is 15 amino acids long. From germline, CDR1 is LNHDA and CDR2 SQIVND (reference sequence). V gave up 7 bases and J gave up 7 bases, with 19 bases separating them. CDR3 sequence (DNA): TGTGCCAGTACCCCCACAGGGATCCTTGGTGAAAAACTGTTTTTT. Protein product: CASTPTGILGEKLFF.

V and J are TRBV28 and TRBJ2-1; 10 bases map to TRBD2. Per the germline V gene, CDR1 is MDHEN and CDR2 is SYDVKM. The J segment lost 0 bases and the V segment lost 5 bases, leaving 10 bases of the junction unmatched. The CDR3 extends over 18 amino acids. Here the CDR3 reads CASSTLGASGSSYNEQFF. CDR3 nucleotides: TGTGCCAGCAGTACGCTCGGAGCTAGCGGGAGCTCCTACAATGAGCAGTTCTTC.

This chain links TRBV7-2 with TRBJ1-1; D gene unclear. From germline, CDR1 is SGHTA and CDR2 FQGNSA. The CDR3 spans 11 residues. V gave up 1 base and J gave up 9 bases, with 6 bases separating them. CDR3 sequence reads: CASSLGRQAFF. The CDR3 bases are TGTGCCAGCAGCTTAGGGCGGCAAGCTTTCTTT.

The rearrangement uses TRBV10-2 and TRBJ1-2; D gene uncertain. V lost 0 bases to trimming and J lost 7 bases, with 9 bases between them. Germline lookup yields CDR1 WSHSY and CDR2 SAAADI. The CDR3 spans 13 residues. The CDR3 sequence: CASSESSHRGYTF. In DNA form, the CDR3 reads TGCGCCAGCAGTGAGTCGTCGCACCGTGGCTACACCTTC.

The gene calls are TRBV7-3 and TRBJ2-3; perhaps TRBD1 as D (6 bases). The CDR3 spans 15 residues. Trimming stripped 8 bases from V and 4 bases from J, with 19 bases between. Germline V lookup: CDR1 SGHTA, CDR2 FQGTGA. The CDR3 sequence is CASSQSGQWSDTQYF. CDR3 nucleotides: TGTGCCAGCTCCCAATCCGGACAGTGGTCAGATACGCAGTATTTT.

The V gene is TRBV6-5, the J gene TRBJ2-2; D remains ambiguous. CDR3 size: 14 residues. Germline-derived CDR1 and CDR2 are MNHEY and SVGAGI. Trimming took 7 bases from V and 2 from J, leaving 11 bases between them. The CDR3, as DNA: TGTGCCAGCAACCCGACTTCCAACACCGGGGAGCTGTTTTTT. This encodes CASNPTSNTGELFF.

This rearrangement joins TRBV7-2 to TRBJ2-7; D remains unclear. The CDR3 is made up of 13 amino acids. Germline V lookup: CDR1 SGHTA, CDR2 FQGNSA. V lost 1 base and J 2 bases, leaving 6 bases between the germline ends. CDR3: CASSLGPPYEQYF. The CDR3 nucleotides read TGTGCCAGCAGCTTAGGTCCCCCCTACGAGCAGTACTTC. Combining the CDR3 with reference TRBV7-2 and TRBJ2-7 gives the whole variable domain GAGVSQSPSNKVTEKGKDVELRCDPISGHTALYWYRQSLGQGLEFLIYFQGNSAPDKSGLPSDRFSAERTGGSVSTLTIQRTQQEDSAVYLCASSLGPPYEQYFGPGTRLTVT.

The chain links TRBV7-8 to TRBJ2-7; TRBD1 agrees at 9 bases. The CDR3 has 13 residues. V trimming: 4 bases; J trimming: 3 bases; junction bases outside the gene matches: 1. Germline assignment: CDR1 SGHVS and CDR2 FQNEAQ. CDR3 in amino acids: CASSWGQGYEQYF. The DNA of the CDR3 is TGTGCCAGCAGCTGGGGACAGGGCTACGAGCAGTACTTC.

V usage is TRBV30 and J usage is TRBJ1-1; 7 nucleotides align to TRBD1. CDR1 GTSNPN and CDR2 SVGIG come from the germline V gene (reference sequence). The V gene end was trimmed by 5 bases and the J gene end by 1 base; junction bases not matched to a gene: 10. This CDR3 is built from 15 residues. CDR3 nucleotides: TGTGCCTGGGGGACAGACAACCTAGCGAACACTGAAGCTTTCTTT. Encoded protein: CAWGTDNLANTEAFF.

The chain links TRBV19 to TRBJ1-5; the D is unclear. Germline CDR1 LNHDA, CDR2 SQIVND (reference sequence). V shed 2 bases and J shed 7 bases, with 9 bases lying between them. The CDR3 has 13 amino acids. The CDR3 DNA reads as TGTGCCAGTAGTATAAGGGCAGGACAGCCCCAGCATTTT. Its translation: CASSIRAGQPQHF.

A single count supports this clone. V usage is TRBV2 and J usage is TRBJ2-5; possibly TRBD1 or TRBD2 for D (5 bases each). Germline CDR1 and CDR2: SNHLY and FYNNEI. The ends were cut back, 8 bases at V and 0 bases at J, with 10 bases in the middle. The length of the CDR3 is 13 residues. The CDR3 bases are TGTGCCAGCGGCCGGGACCACCAAGAGACCCAGTACTTC. This sequence encodes CASGRDHQETQYF.

The J gene is TRBJ2-7, the V gene TRBV7-8; possible D gene TRBD2, 6 bases. V lost 4 bases to trimming and J lost 6 bases, with 13 bases between them. The CDR3 is made up of 13 amino acids. Germline V gives CDR1 SGHVS, CDR2 FQNEAQ. The CDR3 region has the DNA TGTGCCAGCAGCTACCCGGCGGGGATCGAGCAGTACTTC. Encoded protein: CASSYPAGIEQYF. Looking up the rest from reference TRBV7-8 and TRBJ2-7 gives the full variable domain: GAGVSQSPRYKVAKRGQDVALRCDPISGHVSLFWYQQALGQGPEFLTYFQNEAQLDKSGLPSDRFFAERPEGSVSTLKIQRTQQEDSAVYLCASSYPAGIEQYFGPGTRLTVT.

This chain joins TRBV6-6 and TRBJ1-6; D perhaps matches TRBD1 (5 bases). This CDR3 has 14 residues. Germline V gives CDR1 MNHNY, CDR2 SVGAGI (reference sequence). With 4 bases removed from V and 8 bases from J, the gap between germline ends came to 12 bases. As DNA, the CDR3 is TGTGCCAGCAGTTGGGGCAGGGAGGATTCACCCCTCCACTTT. Its protein is CASSWGREDSPLHF.

In this sample, this clone turned up once. The J gene is TRBJ2-1, the V gene TRBV9, with D possibly matching TRBD2 (8 bases). The V gene lost 3 bases and the J gene lost 8 bases, with 27 bases spanning the gap. This CDR3 contains 18 residues. Germline V lookup: CDR1 SGDLS, CDR2 YYNGEE. The CDR3 sequence is CASSAGTAGTSWLYEQFF. CDR3 coding DNA: TGTGCCAGCAGCGCTGGGACAGCCGGGACTAGTTGGCTCTATGAGCAGTTCTTC.